This T cell receptor beta chain was identified in a study of identical twins. Study results and limitations: The authors drew conclusions from cross-sectional statistical analysis rather than following the same donors. Possibly, invariant MAIT and iNKT cells partly confounded zero-insertion analyses.

This clonotype was counted between two and nine times. Its target is not known. From the 5' RACE reads, TCRdb called clonotypes with MiXCR, one entry per CDR3 protein. The sample lists about 890,000 distinct CDR3 sequences, roughly an eighth occurring once. CDR3 length: 13 residues. V lost 1 base, J lost 5 bases, and 6 bases lay in between. CDR1 is LGHNA and CDR2 is YNFKEQ in the germline V gene. Donors were all healthy Caucasians. These same data were also listed under a study on yellow fever vaccine responses in identical twins.

The TCR was taken from a woman aged 18-30 years in good health. This sequence joins TRBV4-2 and TRBJ2-1; D unclear. The sample was PBMCs. The CDR3 here is CASSQVDNNEQFF. For the CDR3, the DNA is TGTGCCAGCAGCCAAGTAGACAACAATGAGCAGTTCTTC.